The entry below gives a single T cell receptor (beta chain) sequence along with its context. Germline V gene data show CDR1 as LGHNA and CDR2 as YSLEER. The V end was cut by 0 bases, the J end by 5 bases, with 15 bases between. The CDR3 consists of 16 residues. This entry belongs to a study of blood T cell repertoires in COVID-19. Assay: immunoSEQ multiplex PCR; the TCRdb copy retains only in-frame clones and omits some. Of approximately 150,000 clones in the sample, around 83% were seen once. The sample comprised peripheral blood. The clonotype was recovered from a human donor with acute or convalescent COVID-19. The donor label of this sample is uncertain. This chain uses TRBV4-3 with TRBJ2-3; maybe TRBD1 (5 bases). Written as DNA, the CDR3 is TGCGCCAGCAGCCAAGATAGTCCAGGGCTCGGAGATACGCAGTATTTT. This translates into CASSQDSPGLGDTQYF.